This TCR beta chain was sequenced during a study of blood T cell repertoires in COVID-19. The V end was cut by 8 bases, the J end by 4 bases, with 15 bases between. Germline V gives CDR1 SGHDN, CDR2 FVKESK. The CDR3 totals 13 residues. In this sample, this clone turned up once. The protocol was immunoSEQ multiplex PCR, while the TCRdb copy is restricted to in-frame clones and leaves out a portion. The sample lists roughly 230,000 clones, 65% to 90% seen once, with about 8% in the top ten. This TCR was sampled from a woman aged 45-65 years with acute or convalescent COVID-19. The sequencing sample was made of peripheral blood. V is TRBV14 and J is TRBJ2-7, with TRBD2 as a possible D gene (6 bases). CDR3 loop: CASGTPFSYEQYF. The DNA for the CDR3 is TGTGCCAGCGGGACTCCTTTCTCGTACGAGCAGTACTTC.